This is a list of T cell receptor beta chains from one sample in a study of long-term antiretroviral therapy in people with HIV. Using immunoSEQ multiplex PCR, the repertoire was profiled, and TCRdb retains in-frame clones only, with some absent. The sample shows fewer than 35,000 clones, approximately 85% of them seen only once. Sequenced material: unsorted PBMCs, taken about 3.3 years after starting antiretroviral therapy. The receptors originated from a young man with HIV. Both conserved end residues are part of each CDR3. The order of the fields is V gene, clone size, J gene, D gene, CDR3 protein, CDR3 DNA. A D gene is named only where the DNA matches it firmly. The size field is filled for only some rows; it gives once, few, many or a size class.

>TRBV19|NA|TRBJ1-5|NA
CASRSALYSNQPQHF
TGTGCCAGTAGATCGGCCCTCTATAGCAATCAGCCCCAGCATTTT
>TRBV7-9|NA|TRBJ2-7|TRBD2
CASSPPLAYEQYF
TGTGCCAGCAGCCCCCCACTAGCGTACGAGCAGTACTTC
>TRBV11-2|NA|TRBJ1-1|NA
CASRGDQGLNTEAFF
TGTGCCAGCAGGGGGGACCAGGGGTTAAACACTGAAGCTTTCTTT
>TRBV5-4|few|TRBJ2-2|NA
CASSARDSLMSTGELFF
TGTGCCAGCAGCGCCCGGGACTCCTTGATGAGCACCGGGGAGCTGTTTTTT
>TRBV5-5|NA|TRBJ1-1|NA
CASSSILGRPGMNTEAFF
TGTGCCAGCAGCTCGATACTAGGGCGCCCGGGGATGAACACTGAAGCTTTCTTT
>TRBV28|NA|TRBJ1-5|TRBD1
CASSLRGGRQPQHF
TGTGCCAGCAGTTTACGAGGGGGCCGTCAGCCCCAGCATTTT
>TRBV4-2|once|TRBJ1-6|NA
CASSQSQNSPLHF
TGTGCCAGCAGCCAATCGCAGAATTCACCCCTCCACTTT
>TRBV6-5|medium-sized|TRBJ2-1|NA
CASSYSEAQFF
TGTGCCAGCAGTTACTCAGAAGCACAGTTCTTC
>TRBV11-2|NA|TRBJ2-5|TRBD1
CASSWNPGQVETQYF
TGTGCCAGCAGCTGGAACCCCGGACAGGTGGAGACCCAGTACTTC
>TRBV9|NA|TRBJ2-7|TRBD1
CASSVGDSTYEQYF
TGTGCCAGCAGCGTAGGGGACAGCACCTACGAGCAGTACTTC
>TRBV7-8|NA|TRBJ1-4|NA
CASSYESGHEKLFF
TGTGCCAGCAGCTATGAGTCCGGGCATGAAAAACTGTTTTTT
>TRBV11-2|NA|TRBJ2-7|TRBD1
CASSATRDRGYEQYF
TGTGCCAGCAGCGCGACCCGGGACAGGGGTTACGAGCAGTACTTC
>TRBV11-2|once|TRBJ1-1|NA
CASSFLLSNTEAFF
TGTGCCAGCAGCTTCCTCTTAAGCAACACTGAAGCTTTCTTT
>TRBV6-1|NA|TRBJ1-1|NA
CASSERTWERTEAFF
TGTGCCAGCAGTGAAAGGACCTGGGAGAGAACTGAAGCTTTCTTT
>TRBV7-3|NA|TRBJ2-1|NA
CASSHGSTGGKFF
TGTGCCAGCAGCCATGGGTCTACAGGTGGGAAGTTCTTC
>TRBV11-2|NA|TRBJ2-2|NA
CASSIQGRISGELFF
TGTGCCAGCAGCATTCAAGGGAGAATTAGCGGGGAGCTGTTTTTT
>TRBV6-5|NA|TRBJ1-2|TRBD1
CASSYSRTGGLVGYTF
TGTGCCAGCAGTTACTCGAGAACAGGGGGGTTGGTTGGCTACACCTTC
>TRBV6-5|NA|TRBJ2-7|TRBD2
CASSYRTSGGANEQYF
TGTGCCAGCAGTTACCGGACTAGCGGGGGGGCTAACGAGCAGTACTTC
>TRBV11-3|NA|TRBJ2-2|NA
CASTTGAGELFF
TGTGCCAGCACCACGGGGGCCGGGGAGCTGTTTTTT